The text below deals with one T cell receptor beta chain. The CDR3 has 16 amino acids. Looked up from germline, CDR1 is LNHDA and CDR2 is SQIVND (reference sequence). The ends were cut back, 4 bases at V and 4 bases at J, with 19 bases in the middle. This entry comes from a study of blood T cell repertoires in COVID-19. Background on the study: Italy, Spain and the United States were the sources of the convalescent and acute COVID-19 samples. The analysed material was cDNA or gDNA that came from T cells, B-cell-depleted T cells, or PBMCs.

In the original analysis: Reference gene primer amplification gave estimated nucleated cell counts. Sequenced by immunoSEQ multiplex PCR; TCRdb stores in-frame clones only, minus some. V and J calls and clone size are those listed in that table; D and trimming were worked out from the DNA. There are 330,000 or so clones in the sample; 89% occur only once, and about 3.9% lies in the top ten. The gene calls are TRBV19 and TRBJ1-2; tentative D call: TRBD1 (5 bases). This TCR derives from a woman aged 55-69 years with COVID-19, enrolled during active disease. The sequenced sample consisted of peripheral blood. Here the CDR3 reads CASSTLGGETFYGYTF. The CDR3 bases are TGTGCCAGTAGTACCCTTGGAGGGGAGACCTTCTATGGCTACACCTTC.